Given below is one TCR beta chain in context. Its specificity is not known. Though probably carrying unrecorded immune exposures, donors were nominally healthy at sampling. This sample was included in a study of cytomegalovirus exposure and HLA in healthy donors. Across the whole study: As an earlier analysis found, 180 million or so T cells yielded approximately 100 million unique TCR beta sequences. Study conclusions and caveats: Several of the most significant clusters appeared linked to common viral pathogens, based on a later analysis. In most subjects, TCR beta sequences reportedly gave accurate predictions of HLA-A and HLA-B alleles.

Germline V gene lookup returns CDR1 SGHNT and CDR2 YYREEE (reference sequence). With 4 bases removed from V and 1 base from J, the gap between germline ends came to 17 bases. This CDR3 comprises 16 residues. PCR employed 60 Vbeta and 13 Jbeta primers. Using immunoSEQ multiplex PCR, the repertoire was profiled, and TCRdb retains in-frame clones only, with some absent. Of 65,000 to 95,000 clones detected, less than 85% appear once; the ten largest clones hold roughly 13%. The chain employs TRBV5-4 and TRBJ2-5, with D uncertain. This clonotype originated in a human donor in good health. Source material: PBMCs. This chain's CDR3 is CASSREVGHVQETQYF. CDR3 in DNA: TGTGCCAGCAGCCGAGAGGTGGGTCACGTCCAAGAGACCCAGTACTTC. Looking up the rest from reference TRBV5-4 and TRBJ2-5 gives the full variable domain: ETGVTQSPTHLIKTRGQQVTLRCSSQSGHNTVSWYQQALGQGPQFIFQYYREEENGRGNFPPRFSGLQFPNYSSELNVNALELDDSALYLCASSREVGHVQETQYFGPGTRLLVL.